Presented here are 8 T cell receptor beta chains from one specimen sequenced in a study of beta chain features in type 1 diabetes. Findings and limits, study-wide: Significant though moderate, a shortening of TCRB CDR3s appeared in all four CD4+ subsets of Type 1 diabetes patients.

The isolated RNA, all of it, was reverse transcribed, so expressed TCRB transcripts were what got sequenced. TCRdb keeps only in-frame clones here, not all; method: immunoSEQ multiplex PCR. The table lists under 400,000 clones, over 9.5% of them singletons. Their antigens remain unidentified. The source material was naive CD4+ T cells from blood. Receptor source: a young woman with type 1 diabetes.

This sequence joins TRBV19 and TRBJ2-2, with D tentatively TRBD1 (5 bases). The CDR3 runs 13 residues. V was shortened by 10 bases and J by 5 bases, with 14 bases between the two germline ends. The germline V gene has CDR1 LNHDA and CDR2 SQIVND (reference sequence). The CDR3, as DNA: TGTGCCACCAGAAGGACATTAACCGGGGAGCTGTTTTTT. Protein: CATRRTLTGELFF.

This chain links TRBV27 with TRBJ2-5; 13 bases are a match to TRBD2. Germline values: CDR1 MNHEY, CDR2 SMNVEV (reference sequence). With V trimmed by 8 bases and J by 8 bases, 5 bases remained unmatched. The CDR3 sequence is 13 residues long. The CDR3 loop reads CASGTSGVSTQYF. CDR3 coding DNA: TGTGCCAGCGGGACTAGCGGGGTCAGTACCCAGTACTTC.

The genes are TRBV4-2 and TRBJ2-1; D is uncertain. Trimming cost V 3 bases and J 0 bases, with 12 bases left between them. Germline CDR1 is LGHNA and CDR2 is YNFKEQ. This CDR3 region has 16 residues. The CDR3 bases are TGTGCCAGCAGCCAGAACTCCGAAAGCTCCTACAATGAGCAGTTCTTC. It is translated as CASSQNSESSYNEQFF.

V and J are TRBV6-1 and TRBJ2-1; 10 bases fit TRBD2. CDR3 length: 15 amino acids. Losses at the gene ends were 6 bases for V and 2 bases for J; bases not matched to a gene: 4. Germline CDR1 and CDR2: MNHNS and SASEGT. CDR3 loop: CASRHSGRTYNEQFF. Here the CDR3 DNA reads TGTGCCAGCAGACATAGCGGGAGGACCTACAATGAGCAGTTCTTC.

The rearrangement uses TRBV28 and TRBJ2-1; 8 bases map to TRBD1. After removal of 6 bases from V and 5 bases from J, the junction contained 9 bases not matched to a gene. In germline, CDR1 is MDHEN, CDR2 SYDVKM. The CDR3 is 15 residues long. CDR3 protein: CASRGGGTGNNEQFF. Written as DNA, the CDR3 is TGTGCCAGCAGGGGAGGTGGGACAGGAAACAATGAGCAGTTCTTC.

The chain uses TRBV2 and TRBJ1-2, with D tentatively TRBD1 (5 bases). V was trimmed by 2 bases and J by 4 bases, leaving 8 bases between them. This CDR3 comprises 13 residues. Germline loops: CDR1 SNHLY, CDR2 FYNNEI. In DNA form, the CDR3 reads TGTGCCAGCAGTGAAAGGGGTTCCTATGGCTACACCTTC. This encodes CASSERGSYGYTF.

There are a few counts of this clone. CDR3 residues: CASSTLTKNTEAFF. The DNA of the CDR3 is TGTGCCAGCAGTACCCTGACAAAGAACACTGAAGCTTTCTTT. V gene TRBV6-5 combines with J gene TRBJ1-1, with D hard to call. Germline-derived CDR1 and CDR2 are MNHEY and SVGAGI. The CDR3 totals 14 residues. Trimming took 5 bases from V and 1 from J, leaving 11 bases between them.

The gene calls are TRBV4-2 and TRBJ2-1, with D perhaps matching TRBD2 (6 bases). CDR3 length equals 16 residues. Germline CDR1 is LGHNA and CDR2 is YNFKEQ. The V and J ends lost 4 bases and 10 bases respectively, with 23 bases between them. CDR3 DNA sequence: TGTGCCAGCAGCCTTCCTAAGTCCGGGAGCTCAGCCGAGCAGTTCTTC. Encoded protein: CASSLPKSGSSAEQFF.